The 28 T cell receptor beta chains given below trace back to one sample, sequenced in a study of tumor and adjacent non-tumor tissue in lung cancer. No cell sorting was done before RNA was extracted from the tissue. The library came from three nested PCR rounds adapted from ARM-PCR protocols. MiXCR, run by TCRdb on the multiplex PCR reads, gives a single entry per CDR3 protein. The data show roughly 140,000 distinct CDR3 sequences, roughly 70% seen once. The specimen was lung tumor tissue. The receptors shown here come from a man between 60 and 70 years old with small cell lung cancer.

Of note for this clonotype: A read error may explain this, as a much larger clone is one base away. This CDR3 is missing its conserved last phenylalanine or tryptophan, likely due to a read error. V gene TRBV12-5 combines with J gene TRBJ1-2; TRBD1 is a possible D gene (5 bases). This CDR3 has 11 amino acids. Trimming left V 6 bases short and J 8 bases short, with 10 bases between. The germline gives CDR1 LGHNT, CDR2 FRNRAP. Written as DNA, the CDR3 is TGTGCTAGTGGCCCTTGGGGGGGCTACACCTTA. This sequence encodes CASGPWGGYTL.

A few counts support this clonotype. This rearrangement joins TRBV20-1 to TRBJ2-1; D not certain. Trimming left V 6 bases short and J 4 bases short, with 16 bases between. Germline assignment: CDR1 DFQATT and CDR2 SNEGSKA (reference sequence). This CDR3 comprises 14 residues. The chain's CDR3 is CSAKRPSTYNEQFF. The DNA of the CDR3 is TGCAGTGCAAAACGACCAAGTACTTACAATGAGCAGTTCTTC.

In regard to this clonotype: A much bigger clone sits one base away, suggesting this may be a read error. V usage is TRBV20-1 and J usage is TRBJ2-1; 10 positions agree with TRBD2. The germline V gene encodes CDR1 DFQATT and CDR2 SNEGSKA (reference sequence). J lost 7 bases, V lost 0 bases, and 9 bases had no gene match. The CDR3 consists of 16 residues. CDR3 loop: CSAREPFLAGDNEQFF. CDR3 DNA: TGCAGTGCTAGAGAGCCGTTCCTAGCGGGAGATAATGAGCAGTTCTTC.

This clonotype was counted a few times. J is TRBJ1-4 and V is TRBV6-1; D gene uncertain. The CDR3 extends over 13 amino acids. In germline, CDR1 is MNHNS, CDR2 SASEGT. Trimming took off 6 bases at V and 0 bases at J, with 5 bases between the two ends. The CDR3 nucleotides are TGTGCCAGCAGATTTGCAACTAATGAAAAACTGTTTTTT. Protein: CASRFATNEKLFF.

Concerning this clonotype: Here the CDR3 omits its conserved ending phenylalanine or tryptophan, so a read error is the likely source. V usage is TRBV28 and J usage is TRBJ1-1; D gene ambiguous. The V end was cut by 3 bases, the J end by 6 bases, with 5 bases between. CDR1 and CDR2 (germline): MDHEN, SYDVKM. This CDR3 comprises 11 residues. The CDR3 here is CASSFRSEAFL. In nucleotides, the CDR3 is TGTGCCAGCAGTTTCAGGTCTGAAGCTTTCCTT.

Notes on this clonotype: A much larger clone sits a single nucleotide away, making a read error possible. The chain recombines TRBV20-1 with TRBJ2-2; D remains unclear. The CDR3 is made up of 13 amino acids. Germline V gene lookup returns CDR1 DFQATT and CDR2 SNEGSKA (reference sequence). CDR3 bases: TGCAGTGCTAGAGATCGGCACACCCGGGAGCTGTTTTTT. Its protein is CSARDRHTRELFF.

V is TRBV5-1 and J is TRBJ1-1; the D is unclear. CDR3 size: 14 residues. Trimming stripped 3 bases from V and 5 bases from J, with 14 bases between. The germline V gene has CDR1 SGHRS and CDR2 YFSETQ. The CDR3 DNA reads as TGCGCCAGCAGCTCGTCAGTTCTTAATACTGAAGCTTTCTTT. Translating gives CASSSSVLNTEAFF.

This clonotype was observed a few times. The chain is built from TRBV7-8 and TRBJ2-3; no firm D call. Germline V gene sequence: CDR1 SGHVS, CDR2 FQNEAQ. With 1 base removed from V and 0 bases from J, the gap between germline ends came to 5 bases. This CDR3 comprises 14 residues. The CDR3 nucleotides read TGTGCCAGCAGCTTAGATAGGAGCACAGATACGCAGTATTTT. It yields the protein CASSLDRSTDTQYF.

Remarks on this clonotype: The CDR3 does not end in the conserved phenylalanine or tryptophan, so this is likely a read error. The chain is built from TRBV20-1 and TRBJ2-5; unclear D gene. V shed 4 bases and J shed 3 bases, with 9 bases lying between them. Germline CDR1 is DFQATT and CDR2 is SNEGSKA (reference sequence). This CDR3 contains 12 residues. This CDR3 reads CSATRDKETQYI. For the CDR3, the DNA is TGCAGTGCTACTAGAGATAAAGAGACCCAGTACATC.

The chain is built from TRBV11-1 and TRBJ2-1, with D tentatively TRBD1 (6 bases). The CDR3 totals 17 residues. V was cut by 8 bases and J by 1 base, with 21 bases left in between. Germline CDR1 reads SGHAT; CDR2 reads FQDESV (reference sequence). The CDR3 sequence is CASALGGAGESYNEQFF. CDR3 DNA: TGTGCCAGCGCCCTCGGTGGGGCAGGGGAGTCCTACAATGAGCAGTTCTTC.

This chain uses TRBV6-2 or TRBV6-3 with TRBJ2-5; D not resolved. The CDR3 runs 13 residues. V was trimmed by 5 bases and J by 5 bases, leaving 12 bases between them. Germline V lookup: CDR1 MNHEY, CDR2 SVGEGT. The DNA for the CDR3 is TGTGCCAGCAGTCCCCTCCCTAAGGAGACCCAGTACTTC. This translates into CASSPLPKETQYF.

The J gene is TRBJ2-3, the V gene TRBV20-1, with D unclear. This CDR3 region has 15 residues. Germline loops: CDR1 DFQATT, CDR2 SNEGSKA (reference sequence). V was shortened by 2 bases and J by 0 bases, with 12 bases between the two germline ends. Here the CDR3 reads CSARFYQTSTDTQYF. Written as DNA, the CDR3 is TGCAGTGCTAGATTCTACCAGACTAGCACAGATACGCAGTATTTT.

This clonotype was counted between two and nine times. This CDR3 is missing its conserved last phenylalanine or tryptophan, likely due to a read error. This rearrangement joins TRBV29-1 to TRBJ1-1; perhaps TRBD1 as D (5 bases). In germline, CDR1 is SQVTM, CDR2 ANQGSEA. The CDR3 is 11 amino acids. V was cut by 7 bases and J by 7 bases, with 13 bases left in between. The CDR3 region is CSGGNTGEAFS. CDR3 coding DNA: TGCAGCGGGGGGAACACAGGTGAAGCTTTCTCT.

A single count supports this clonotype. The chain links TRBV5-4 to TRBJ2-3; TRBD2 matches 7 bases. Looked up from germline, CDR1 is SGHNT and CDR2 is YYREEE (reference sequence). The CDR3 covers 15 residues. V lost 2 bases, J lost 7 bases, and 10 bases stayed unmatched. The CDR3 nucleotides read TGTGCCAGCAGCTTCCGGACTAGTGTGAGAAATACGCAGTATTTT. This encodes CASSFRTSVRNTQYF.

Comment on this clonotype: This may stem from a read error, because a much larger clone lies one nucleotide away. The rearrangement links TRBV6-1 to TRBJ1-2, with a tentative D call TRBD1 (5 bases). Trimming removed 6 bases from V and 0 bases from J, with 14 bases in between. The CDR3 sequence is 15 residues long. Germline V gene data show CDR1 as MNHNS and CDR2 as SASEGT. In nucleotides, the CDR3 is TGTGCCAGCAGACCGGGACTGGGGTCTAACTATGGCTACACCTTC. It translates to CASRPGLGSNYGYTF.

To note about this clonotype: At one end the junction does not follow the germline gene, possibly because of a read error. This sequence joins TRBV5-5 and TRBJ1-2; D gene unclear. Per the germline V gene, CDR1 is SGHKS and CDR2 is YYEKEE (reference sequence). The CDR3 runs 13 residues. The CDR3 nucleotides are TGTGTCAGCGGCTCTGGGCCGGACTATGACTACACCTTC. Its translation is CVSGSGPDYDYTF.

On this clonotype: Compared with germline, one end of the junction differs, possibly owing to a read error. This rearrangement joins TRBV11-3 to TRBJ2-4; possible D gene TRBD2, 5 bases. Germline V gene lookup returns CDR1 SGHNT and CDR2 YENEEA. This CDR3 is 17 amino acids long. The CDR3 DNA reads TGTGCCAGCAGCTCAACGACGAGGGAGCTAAACAAAAACATTCAGTATTTC. Translating it yields CASSSTTRELNKNIQYF.

The rearrangement uses TRBV5-8 and TRBJ2-1; no firm D call. CDR1 and CDR2 (germline): SGHTS, YDEGEE. The CDR3 contains 11 residues. The V end lost 7 bases, the J end lost 8 bases, and 10 bases lay between the germline ends. The CDR3 DNA reads TGTGCCAGCTGCCGCTTCTATGAGCAGTTCTTC. Protein product: CASCRFYEQFF.

A single count supports this clonotype. This chain links TRBV11-2 with TRBJ2-4; weak D call: TRBD2 (7 bases). Germline assignment: CDR1 SGHAT and CDR2 FQNNGV. CDR3 length: 16 amino acids. The V end was cut by 5 bases, the J end by 6 bases, with 20 bases between. The CDR3 region has the DNA TGTGCCAGCAGCCTTGCGGGAGAGGGAGGGGGAAACATTCAGTACTTC. Its translation: CASSLAGEGGGNIQYF.

This clonotype occurred many times. The chain employs TRBV11-2 and TRBJ2-5; 8 bases are shared with TRBD2. The V and J ends lost 2 bases and 6 bases, in that order; junction bases with no gene match: 11. In germline, CDR1 is SGHAT, CDR2 FQNNGV. The CDR3 sequence is 16 residues long. The DNA for the CDR3 is TGTGCCAGCAGCTTATTGGCGGGGGGAGTTTGGCAGACCCAGTACTTC. Protein sequence: CASSLLAGGVWQTQYF.

This clonotype occurred many times. The gene calls are TRBV20-1 and TRBJ2-5; D unclear. V was cut by 3 bases and J by 5 bases, with 7 bases left in between. The CDR3 has 11 residues. CDR1 and CDR2 (germline): DFQATT, SNEGSKA (reference sequence). The CDR3 here is CSASLGETQYF. CDR3 bases: TGCAGTGCTAGCTTGGGGGAGACCCAGTACTTC.

The V call is TRBV12-5, the J call TRBJ2-3; D is undetermined. From germline, CDR1 is LGHNT and CDR2 FRNRAP. V lost 0 bases and J lost 6, with 1 base in between. This CDR3 comprises 11 residues. The CDR3 loop is CASGLVDTQYF. CDR3 DNA: TGTGCTAGTGGTTTGGTCGATACGCAGTATTTT.

This chain connects TRBV29-1 to TRBJ1-2, with a tentative D call TRBD1 (5 bases). In germline, CDR1 is SQVTM, CDR2 ANQGSEA. The germline V and J ends were trimmed by 7 bases and 3 bases, with 12 bases remaining between them. The CDR3 extends over 12 amino acids. The CDR3 spells CSALGGDYGYTF. In DNA, the CDR3 is TGCAGCGCCCTGGGGGGTGACTATGGCTACACCTTC.

This clonotype has just one count. A read error may account for a junction end that differs from germline. This chain joins TRBV28 and TRBJ2-3; maybe TRBD2 (5 bases). Per the germline V gene, CDR1 is MDHEN and CDR2 is SYDVKM. CDR3 length equals 15 residues. Written as DNA, the CDR3 is TGTGCCAGCAGTTTAGTGGGAGTCGGCACAAATACGCAGTATTTT. Translating it yields CASSLVGVGTNTQYF. Full variable domain (missing parts from reference TRBV28 and TRBJ2-3): DVKVTQSSRYLVKRTGEKVFLECVQDMDHENMFWYRQDPGLGLRLIYFSYDVKMKEKGDIPEGYSVSREKKERFSLILESASTNQTSMYLCASSLVGVGTNTQYFGPGTRLTVL.

Of note for this clonotype: Germline is not matched at one junction end, which may reflect a read error. The chain couples TRBV5-1 to TRBJ1-1; D unresolved. CDR3 length: 12 amino acids. Germline CDR1 SGHRS, CDR2 YFSETQ. CDR3 in DNA: TGCGCCAGCAGCCAAGTAGACACTGAAGTTTTCTTT. Protein: CASSQVDTEVFF.

This clonotype was seen ten or more times. The chain is built from TRBV20-1 and TRBJ2-3, with D perhaps TRBD1 (5 bases). This CDR3 is 15 amino acids long. CDR1 DFQATT and CDR2 SNEGSKA come from the germline V gene (reference sequence). Trimming removed 0 bases at V and 10 bases at J, with 20 bases between. The CDR3 DNA reads TGCAGTGCTAGAGATCAGGGTCCAGGGAACAAGGCGCAGTATTTT. Translation gives CSARDQGPGNKAQYF.

This clonotype was counted a few times. The gene calls are TRBV13 and TRBJ1-1, with D perhaps TRBD1 (5 bases). Germline loops: CDR1 PRHDT, CDR2 FYEKMQ (reference sequence). The germline V and J ends were trimmed by 0 bases and 6 bases, with 11 bases remaining between them. The CDR3 has 14 amino acids. The CDR3 here is CASSLGKGGAEAFF. The DNA for the CDR3 is TGTGCCAGCAGCTTAGGAAAAGGAGGGGCTGAAGCTTTCTTT.

This clonotype appeared a few times. V and J are TRBV5-1 and TRBJ1-1; 10 bases map to TRBD1. Trimming at V came to 6 bases and at J to 9 bases, leaving 14 bases not matched to a gene. Germline CDR1 and CDR2: SGHRS and YFSETQ. The CDR3 spans 15 residues. This chain's CDR3 is CASTVQTTGGQQAFF. CDR3 nucleotide sequence: TGCGCCAGCACCGTCCAGACGACAGGGGGCCAACAAGCTTTCTTT.